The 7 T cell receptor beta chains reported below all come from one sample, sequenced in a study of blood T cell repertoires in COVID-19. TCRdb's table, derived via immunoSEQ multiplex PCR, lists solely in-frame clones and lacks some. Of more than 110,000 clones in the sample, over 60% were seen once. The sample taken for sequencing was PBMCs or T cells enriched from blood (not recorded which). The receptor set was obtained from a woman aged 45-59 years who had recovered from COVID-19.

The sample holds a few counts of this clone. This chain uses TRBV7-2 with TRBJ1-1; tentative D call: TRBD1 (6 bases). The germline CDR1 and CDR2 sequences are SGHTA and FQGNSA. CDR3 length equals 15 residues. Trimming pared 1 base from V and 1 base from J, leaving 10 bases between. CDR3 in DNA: TGTGCCAGCAGCTTAGACCCAGGGGAGAACACTGAAGCTTTCTTT. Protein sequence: CASSLDPGENTEAFF.

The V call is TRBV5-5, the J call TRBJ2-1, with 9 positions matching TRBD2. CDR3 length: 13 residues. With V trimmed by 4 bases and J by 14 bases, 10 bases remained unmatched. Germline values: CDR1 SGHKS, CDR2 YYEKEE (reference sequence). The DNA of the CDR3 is TGTGCCAGCAGCCATAACCCGACTAGCGGCGAGTTCTTC. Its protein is CASSHNPTSGEFF.

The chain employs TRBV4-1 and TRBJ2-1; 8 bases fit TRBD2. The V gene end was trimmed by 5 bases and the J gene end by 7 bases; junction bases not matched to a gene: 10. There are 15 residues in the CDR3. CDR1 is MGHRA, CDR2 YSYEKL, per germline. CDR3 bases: TGCGCCAGCAGCGTAGGGGCGGGAGGAGGGAATGAGCAGTTCTTC. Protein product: CASSVGAGGGNEQFF.

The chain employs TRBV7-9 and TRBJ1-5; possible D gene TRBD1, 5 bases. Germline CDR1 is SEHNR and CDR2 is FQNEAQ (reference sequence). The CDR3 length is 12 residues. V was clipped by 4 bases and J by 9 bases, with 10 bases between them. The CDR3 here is CASSSQGWPQHF. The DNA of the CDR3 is TGTGCCAGCAGCTCCCAGGGTTGGCCCCAGCATTTT.

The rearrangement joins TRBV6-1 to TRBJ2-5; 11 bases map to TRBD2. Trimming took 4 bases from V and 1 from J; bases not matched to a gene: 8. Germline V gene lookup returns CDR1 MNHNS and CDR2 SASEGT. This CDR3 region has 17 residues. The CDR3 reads CASSALLAGAAQETQYF. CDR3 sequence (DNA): TGTGCCAGCAGTGCCCTACTAGCGGGAGCCGCCCAAGAGACCCAGTACTTC.

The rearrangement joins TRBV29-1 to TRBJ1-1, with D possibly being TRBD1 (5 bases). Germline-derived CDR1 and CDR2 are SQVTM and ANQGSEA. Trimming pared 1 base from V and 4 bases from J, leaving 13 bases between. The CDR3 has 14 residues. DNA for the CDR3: TGCAGCGTTGAAGTACGGGGGATAGGCACTGAAGCTTTCTTT. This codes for CSVEVRGIGTEAFF.

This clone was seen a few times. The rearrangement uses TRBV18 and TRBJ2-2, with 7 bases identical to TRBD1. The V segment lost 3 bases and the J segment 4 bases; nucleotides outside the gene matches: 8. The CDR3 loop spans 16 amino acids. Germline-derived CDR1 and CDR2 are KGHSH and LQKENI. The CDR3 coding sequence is TGTGCCAGCTCACCTCCGACAGGGTATAGCACCGGGGAGCTGTTTTTT. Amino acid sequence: CASSPPTGYSTGELFF.